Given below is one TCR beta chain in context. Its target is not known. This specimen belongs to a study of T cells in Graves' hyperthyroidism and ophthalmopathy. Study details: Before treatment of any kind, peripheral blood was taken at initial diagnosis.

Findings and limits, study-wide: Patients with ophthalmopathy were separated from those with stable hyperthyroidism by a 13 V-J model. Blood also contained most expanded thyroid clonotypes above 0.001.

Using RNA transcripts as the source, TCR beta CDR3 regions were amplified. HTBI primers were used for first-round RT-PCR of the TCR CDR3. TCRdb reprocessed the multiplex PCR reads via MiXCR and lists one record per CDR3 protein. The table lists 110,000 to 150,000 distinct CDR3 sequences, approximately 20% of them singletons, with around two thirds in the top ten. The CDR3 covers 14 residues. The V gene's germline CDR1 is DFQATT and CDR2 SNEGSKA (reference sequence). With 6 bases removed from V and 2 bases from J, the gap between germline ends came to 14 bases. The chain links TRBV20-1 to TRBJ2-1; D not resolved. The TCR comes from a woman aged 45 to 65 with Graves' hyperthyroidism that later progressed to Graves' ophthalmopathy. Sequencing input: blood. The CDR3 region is CSAQTGITYNEQFF. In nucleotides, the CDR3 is TGCAGTGCCCAGACGGGCATTACCTACAATGAGCAGTTCTTC.